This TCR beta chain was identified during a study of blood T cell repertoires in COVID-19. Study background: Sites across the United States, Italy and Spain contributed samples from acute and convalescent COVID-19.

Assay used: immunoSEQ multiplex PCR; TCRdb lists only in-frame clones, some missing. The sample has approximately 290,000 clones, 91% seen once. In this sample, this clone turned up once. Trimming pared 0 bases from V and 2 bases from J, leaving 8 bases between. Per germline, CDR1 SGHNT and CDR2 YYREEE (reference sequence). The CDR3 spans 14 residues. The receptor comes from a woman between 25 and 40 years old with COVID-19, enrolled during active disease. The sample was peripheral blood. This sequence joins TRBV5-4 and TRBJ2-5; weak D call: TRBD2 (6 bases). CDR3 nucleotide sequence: TGTGCCAGCAGCTTGGAGCTAGCGCAAGAGACCCAGTACTTC. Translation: CASSLELAQETQYF.